A single sample is the source of the 30 T cell receptor beta chains below, sequenced in a study of monozygotic twins with inflammatory bowel disease. TCRdb re-called the 5' RACE reads; every CDR3 protein appears as one record, without DNA. The listing records over 110,000 distinct CDR3 sequences. Sequencing input: blood. The receptors stem from a human donor with ulcerative colitis or Crohn's disease, or a healthy co-twin of an affected twin (not recorded which).

The rearrangement links TRBV27 to TRBJ1-6. This CDR3 comprises 16 residues. Germline-derived CDR1 and CDR2 are MNHEY and SMNVEV (reference sequence). This chain's CDR3 is CASSFRALNTNSPLHF.

Here the CDR3 reads CSAREDRRSPLHF. The chain joins TRBV20-1 to TRBJ1-6; TCRdb returns TRBD1, unconfirmable since there is no DNA. Germline V gene lookup returns CDR1 DFQATT and CDR2 SNEGSKA (reference sequence). The CDR3 runs to 13 residues.

The V gene is TRBV6-2 or TRBV6-3, the J gene TRBJ1-5; TCRdb reports TRBD1, a call that lacks DNA to check it against. Per germline, CDR1 MNHEY and CDR2 SVGEGT. CDR3 length: 14 residues. The chain's CDR3 is CASSYVRGNQPQHF.

This sequence joins TRBV30 and TRBJ2-7; TCRdb names TRBD2, which stays unverified in the absence of DNA. In germline, CDR1 is GTSNPN, CDR2 SVGIG (reference sequence). The CDR3 totals 13 residues. CDR3: CAWADWPSGEQYF. The full variable domain, with the rest looked up from reference TRBV30 and TRBJ2-7, is SQTIHQWPATLVQPVGSPLSLECTVEGTSNPNLYWYRQAAGRGLQLLFYSVGIGQISSEVPQNLSASRPQDRQFILSSKKLLLSDSGFYLCAWADWPSGEQYFGPGTRLTVT.

The chain joins TRBV4-3 to TRBJ1-1. Germline loops: CDR1 LGHNA, CDR2 YSLEER. This CDR3 is built from 13 residues. CDR3 region: CASSQDLETEAFF.

The chain links TRBV14 to TRBJ2-1; TCRdb picks TRBD2, but there is no DNA to check that call. Germline CDR1 is SGHDN and CDR2 is FVKESK. The CDR3 totals 18 residues. This chain's CDR3 is CASSQLRTSGGDYNEQFF.

This chain's CDR3 is CASSLDGRGITDTQYF. The chain uses TRBV5-1 and TRBJ2-3; TCRdb names TRBD1, which stays unverified in the absence of DNA. CDR1 SGHRS and CDR2 YFSETQ come from the germline V gene. This CDR3 is 16 amino acids long.

CDR3 sequence reads: CASSLTLAGQGPDTQYF. The rearrangement links TRBV12-3 or TRBV12-4 to TRBJ2-3; TCRdb outputs TRBD1, but without DNA this stays unchecked. The CDR3 loop spans 17 amino acids.

The chain is built from TRBV12-3 or TRBV12-4 and TRBJ2-3. The CDR3 is made up of 11 amino acids. CDR3 in amino acids: CASRLTDTQYF.

This sequence joins TRBV18 and TRBJ2-7; TCRdb returns TRBD1, unconfirmable since there is no DNA. CDR3 length equals 17 residues. The germline V gene encodes CDR1 KGHSH and CDR2 LQKENI. The CDR3 is CASSLTTGGTGVLEQYF.

This chain links TRBV6-1 with TRBJ2-1; TCRdb selects TRBD2, and the lack of DNA leaves this call unchecked. Germline V gene sequence: CDR1 MNHNS, CDR2 SASEGT. CDR3 length equals 15 residues. CDR3 in amino acids: CASLGLAGGGGEQFF.

The chain couples TRBV4-3 to TRBJ2-1; TCRdb picks TRBD1, but there is no DNA to check that call. CDR3 length: 14 amino acids. In germline, CDR1 is LGHNA, CDR2 YSLEER. The CDR3 region is CASSRAGGKNEQFF.

V usage is TRBV5-1 and J usage is TRBJ2-7; without DNA, the TCRdb call of TRBD2 cannot be checked. This CDR3 contains 15 residues. The germline V gene encodes CDR1 SGHRS and CDR2 YFSETQ. The CDR3 loop reads CASSKSGGFSYEQYF.

The chain links TRBV9 to TRBJ1-5; no DNA is available, so the TRBD1 call from TCRdb remains unchecked. Per germline, CDR1 SGDLS and CDR2 YYNGEE. This CDR3 contains 13 residues. The CDR3 is CASSETSGEPQHF.

Here the CDR3 reads CASSFTPGLAGGPSTDTQYF. The rearrangement uses TRBV27 and TRBJ2-3; TCRdb names TRBD2, which stays unverified in the absence of DNA. The CDR3 extends over 20 amino acids. Germline CDR1 is MNHEY and CDR2 is SMNVEV (reference sequence).

The CDR3 loop is CASSAGQGRTYEQYF. V and J are TRBV6-1 and TRBJ2-7; the TCRdb call, TRBD1, lacks DNA for checking. The CDR3 runs to 15 residues. Germline V gene sequence: CDR1 MNHNS, CDR2 SASEGT.

V gene TRBV27 combines with J gene TRBJ1-1. The CDR3 contains 14 residues. Germline V gives CDR1 MNHEY, CDR2 SMNVEV (reference sequence). CDR3 loop: CASSLGLMGSEAFF.

The J gene is TRBJ2-2, the V gene TRBV7-2; TCRdb's assignment of TRBD2 cannot be checked, as there is no DNA. The CDR3 totals 17 residues. Germline loops: CDR1 SGHTA, CDR2 FQGNSA. CDR3 residues: CASSPRDKRGSTGELFF.

The chain joins TRBV5-1 to TRBJ2-1; the D call of TRBD1 rests on TCRdb alone, since no DNA is present to check it. There are 16 residues in the CDR3. Looked up from germline, CDR1 is SGHRS and CDR2 is YFSETQ. The chain's CDR3 is CASSLVDSRAYNEQFF.

The chain links TRBV20-1 to TRBJ2-7; TCRdb's D call, TRBD1, is unchecked because there is no DNA. Germline CDR1 reads DFQATT; CDR2 reads SNEGSKA (reference sequence). The CDR3 length is 15 residues. The CDR3 spells CSARERTGRSYEQYF.

The rearrangement uses TRBV5-1 and TRBJ2-2; TCRdb selects TRBD1, and the lack of DNA leaves this call unchecked. The CDR3 runs 16 residues. Germline CDR1 SGHRS, CDR2 YFSETQ. The CDR3 protein is CASSLAWTGVAGELFF.

The chain carries TRBV20-1 and TRBJ2-7; TCRdb indicates TRBD2, and absent DNA this call remains unverified. CDR1 is DFQATT and CDR2 is SNEGSKA in the germline V gene (reference sequence). The CDR3 totals 18 residues. The CDR3 loop is CSARAAGTSGSSSYEQYF.

The J gene is TRBJ2-7, the V gene TRBV7-9; the D call of TRBD2 rests on TCRdb alone, since no DNA is present to check it. Germline CDR1 SEHNR, CDR2 FQNEAQ (reference sequence). This CDR3 comprises 15 residues. Here the CDR3 reads CASSLEGRAPYEQYF.

The chain has TRBV29-1 and TRBJ2-7; the D call of TRBD1 rests on TCRdb alone, since no DNA is present to check it. This CDR3 has 15 amino acids. CDR1 and CDR2 from the germline V gene are SQVTM and ANQGSEA. This chain's CDR3 is CSVLDRGRGNGEQYF.

The chain employs TRBV12-3 or TRBV12-4 and TRBJ2-7. The CDR3 runs to 11 residues. The CDR3 loop reads CASSLSREQYF.

The rearrangement joins TRBV7-2 to TRBJ2-2; TCRdb picks TRBD1, but there is no DNA to check that call. The CDR3 is 16 amino acids. Germline V lookup: CDR1 SGHTA, CDR2 FQGNSA. CDR3 region: CASSLAWGRYTGELFF.

The gene calls are TRBV5-1 and TRBJ2-5; there is no DNA to check the TCRdb D call of TRBD2. The CDR3 extends over 14 amino acids. Per the germline V gene, CDR1 is SGHRS and CDR2 is YFSETQ. The CDR3 region is CASSLAPAQETQYF.

This chain joins TRBV20-1 and TRBJ2-4; TCRdb's D call, TRBD1, is unchecked because there is no DNA. CDR1 DFQATT and CDR2 SNEGSKA come from the germline V gene (reference sequence). This CDR3 region has 13 residues. Here the CDR3 reads CSASLWGQNIQYF.

V usage is TRBV2 and J usage is TRBJ2-7; the D call of TRBD1 rests on TCRdb alone, since no DNA is present to check it. This CDR3 is built from 13 residues. In germline, CDR1 is SNHLY, CDR2 FYNNEI. CDR3 amino acids: CASTGGARYEQYF.

The chain joins TRBV3-1 to TRBJ2-7; absent DNA, TCRdb's TRBD1 call cannot be checked. The CDR3 contains 17 residues. Per germline, CDR1 LGHDT and CDR2 YNNKEL (reference sequence). CDR3 amino acids: CASSHWARQGSSYEQYF.